This record looks at one TCR beta chain sequence and its context. There is no known antigen for this receptor. Per-nucleotide qualities are absent, and no much larger clonotype sits a single base away. The CDR3 numbers 16 residues from cysteine through phenylalanine. The DNA shown is the 48-base CDR3, in frame from base 1. The germline V gene yields SGHTA for CDR1 and FQGNSA for CDR2. Trimming leaves V shorter by 3 bases and J shorter by 0 bases, with the junction holding 5 bases beyond the gene matches. Libraries were made using the immunoSEQ multiplex PCR assay. Drawn from immuneACCESS, this table holds only the in-frame rearrangements with V and J called that TCRdb kept. Clones are partly lost; checked studies trace under half to an unresolved V gene and leave the rest unexplained. The sample includes 26,000 or so clones, with roughly nine tenths observed a single time. Approximately 12% of the sample is in the top ten clones.

This entry comes from a study of control samples from healthy donors and cancer patients (dated by TCRdb to between 2020 and 2021). The specimen was PBMCs. The chain is assembled from TRBV7-2 and TRBJ2-4; 7 central bases correspond to TRBD1. This clonotype was obtained from a man in his fifties or sixties with lung cancer. The sequenced DNA: TGTGCCAGCAGCTTCCGACAGGGTGTAGCCAAAAACATTCAGTACTTC. It encodes CASSFRQGVAKNIQYF.